This T cell receptor beta chain is from a study of T cell responses to AZD1222 COVID-19 vaccine (dated by TCRdb to about 2021). With regard to the full study: TCR sequencing was performed for 230 to 250 trial participants, of whom roughly 200 were given two doses of AZD1222 and some 25 were given two doses of MenACWY control vaccine. Trial participants were enrolled by age into subgroups of 18-55, 56-69 and 70-plus years, and about 150, 27 and 61 TCR-sequenced participants, respectively, were included in these subgroups.

Concerning this clone itself: Its antigen remains undetermined. Base qualities are not at hand, and no much larger clone is one base apart.

Sample time point, as interpreted from the label and publication: about 28 days (+/-7) after the second vaccine dose. AZD1222 recipients whose second dose came at about 4 weeks and those whose second dose came at about 12 weeks were combined into one group, since spike-specific TCR depth and breadth did not differ between the two schedules. The vaccinee samples were drawn from two UK trials, COV001 and COV002, one of which was a single-blind randomized controlled phase 2/3 trial testing AZD1222 (ChAdOx1 nCoV-19) in healthy adults. Trial participant PBMC samples were collected at day 0 and day 28 after the second dose for TCRbeta chain sequencing. General conclusions and limits of the study: Conclusions about previously exposed vaccinees are limited, since just a handful of AZD1222 recipients were seropositive for SARS-CoV-2 at baseline. Reportedly, almost half of the unique spike-specific TCRs recognized epitopes lying outside the regions that are mutated in the B.1.351 and B.1.1.7 variants. The 56-69-year group was small, and its depth increase did not reach significance, likely because of low power. After two AZD1222 doses, both the breadth and the depth of spike-specific TCRs were significantly higher than at day 0 and than in MenACWY recipients. Because no day 14 peak-response samples were available, the repertoires could be characterized only after the peak T cell response. Most participants were white British and females outnumbered males, and the authors suggested that clonal diversity may have been underestimated. CD4 TCRs associated with the vaccine covered the entire spike protein, and the dominant responses were in regions 160-218 and 743-854.

The CDR3 regions of human TCRbeta chains were analyzed by immunosequencing. Per the authors' processing: Repertoire TCRs were checked for matches against a reference library of SARS-CoV-2-specific TCRs that had been generated using the MIRA antigen-specificity platform. Breadth was defined as the fraction of unique TCRs that were SARS-CoV-2-associated, and depth was defined as the fraction of total T cells that were SARS-CoV-2-associated. Each spike-specific TCR was assigned to its reactive spike region and to a CD4 or CD8 class using the MIRA data. Log10-transformed breadth and depth values were compared by one-way ANOVA with Sidak's multiple comparisons tests. TCRdb retrieved this table from immuneACCESS and kept in-frame rearrangements only. Not all clones are present; in checked studies, unresolved V genes account for under half, and no reason is known for the remainder. The V and J calls and clone size were taken over from that table, and D and trimming were inferred from the DNA. For this sample there are around 78,000 clones; about nine tenths appear just once. 1.3% to 1.5% of the sample rests with the top ten.

V is cut by 5 bases and J by 2 bases, and the space between the germline ends is 15 bases. As encoded in the germline V gene, CDR1 is SGHTA while CDR2 is FQGTGA. The cysteine opens and the phenylalanine closes a CDR3 of 15 amino acids. CDR3 DNA is the only sequence kept; it has 45 bases, read in frame from the first base. This sequence originates from an adult who received the AZD1222 COVID-19 vaccine. Specimen: peripheral blood, collected 28 days after the second AZD1222 dose. The V gene is TRBV7-3 and the J gene is TRBJ1-1; the D gene identity is not certain. Here the CDR3 is given as CASSPLGGTNTEAFF. Here is the DNA: TGTGCCAGCAGCCCCCTCGGCGGAACAAACACTGAAGCTTTCTTT.